A selection of T cell receptor beta chains follows, all from one sample in a study of T cells after posttransplantation cyclophosphamide. Assay: immunoSEQ multiplex PCR; the TCRdb copy retains only in-frame clones and omits some. Recorded here are nearly 25,000 clones, none singletons. Sequenced input: PBMCs. All receptors derive from a woman aged 50 to 65 in good health, CMV-negative, and a related stem cell transplant donor. The CDR3 runs from the conserved cysteine through the conserved F or W. Fields, in order: clone size, CDR3 length, D gene, J gene, V gene, CDR3 protein, CDR3 DNA. A D gene is named only where the DNA matches it firmly. Size tells how often a clone was seen (once, few, many) or the class of an expanded clone, and some rows leave it out.

abundance: many
len: 14
d_gene: -
j_gene: TRBJ2-2
v_gene: TRBV25-1
CDR3aa: CASSESESTGELFF
CDR3nt: TGTGCCAGCAGTGAATCTGAGAGCACCGGGGAGCTGTTTTTT

abundance: many
len: 14
d_gene: -
j_gene: TRBJ1-4
v_gene: TRBV30
CDR3aa: CAWEGTQENEKLFF
CDR3nt: TGTGCCTGGGAAGGGACACAAGAAAATGAAAAACTGTTTTTT

abundance: many
len: 14
d_gene: -
j_gene: TRBJ1-5
v_gene: TRBV19
CDR3aa: CASSSGGAGQPQHF
CDR3nt: TGTGCCAGTAGTTCTGGGGGCGCAGGTCAGCCCCAGCATTTT

abundance: many
len: 15
d_gene: TRBD2
j_gene: TRBJ2-3
v_gene: TRBV7-2
CDR3aa: CASSFSGGWTDTQYF
CDR3nt: TGTGCCAGCAGCTTCAGCGGGGGGTGGACAGATACGCAGTATTTT

abundance: many
len: 12
d_gene: -
j_gene: TRBJ1-1
v_gene: TRBV19
CDR3aa: CASSPEQGKAFF
CDR3nt: TGTGCCAGTAGTCCCGAGCAGGGTAAAGCTTTCTTT

abundance: many
len: 14
d_gene: -
j_gene: TRBJ1-5
v_gene: TRBV7-9
CDR3aa: CASSLGGEDQPQHF
CDR3nt: TGTGCCAGCAGCTTAGGGGGAGAGGATCAGCCCCAGCATTTT

abundance: many
len: 12
d_gene: -
j_gene: TRBJ1-5
v_gene: TRBV19
CDR3aa: CASSIYPQPQHF
CDR3nt: TGTGCCAGTAGTATTTATCCTCAGCCCCAGCATTTT

abundance: many
len: 16
d_gene: -
j_gene: TRBJ1-1
v_gene: TRBV18
CDR3aa: CASSRSLTGQNTEAFF
CDR3nt: TGTGCCAGCTCGCGGTCGTTGACAGGACAGAACACTGAAGCTTTCTTT

abundance: many
len: 15
d_gene: -
j_gene: TRBJ2-6
v_gene: TRBV5-4
CDR3aa: CASSSPPSGANVLTF
CDR3nt: TGTGCCAGCAGCTCCCCCCCGTCTGGGGCCAACGTCCTGACTTTC

abundance: many
len: 12
d_gene: -
j_gene: TRBJ1-5
v_gene: TRBV10-3
CDR3aa: CAINSPNQPQHF
CDR3nt: TGTGCCATCAACTCACCCAATCAGCCCCAGCATTTT

abundance: many
len: 15
d_gene: TRBD1
j_gene: TRBJ2-2
v_gene: TRBV23-1
CDR3aa: CASGQASPLAGELFF
CDR3nt: TGCGCCAGCGGACAGGCCTCTCCCCTGGCCGGGGAGCTGTTTTTT

abundance: many
len: 13
d_gene: -
j_gene: TRBJ2-2
v_gene: TRBV6-5
CDR3aa: CASRPPTTGELFF
CDR3nt: TGTGCCAGCAGGCCCCCTACCACCGGGGAGCTGTTTTTT

abundance: many
len: 12
d_gene: -
j_gene: TRBJ2-7
v_gene: TRBV27
CDR3aa: CASSLQGFEQYF
CDR3nt: TGTGCCAGCAGTTTACAGGGGTTCGAGCAGTACTTC

abundance: many
len: 15
d_gene: -
j_gene: TRBJ2-2
v_gene: TRBV9
CDR3aa: CASSVGPPNTGELFF
CDR3nt: TGTGCCAGCAGCGTAGGGCCTCCGAACACCGGGGAGCTGTTTTTT

abundance: many
len: 14
d_gene: -
j_gene: TRBJ2-5
v_gene: TRBV7-2
CDR3aa: CASSSRQSLETQYF
CDR3nt: TGTGCCAGCAGCTCTCGACAGAGCTTGGAGACCCAGTACTTC

abundance: -
len: 16
d_gene: TRBD1
j_gene: TRBJ2-2
v_gene: TRBV7-9
CDR3aa: CASSLRRQGQSGELFF
CDR3nt: TGTGCCAGCAGCTTACGGAGACAGGGCCAATCCGGGGAGCTGTTTTTT

abundance: many
len: 18
d_gene: TRBD2
j_gene: TRBJ2-7
v_gene: TRBV11-2
CDR3aa: CASSLDSWGLAEYYEQYF
CDR3nt: TGTGCCAGCAGCTTAGATTCTTGGGGACTAGCGGAATACTACGAGCAGTACTTC

abundance: many
len: 14
d_gene: TRBD1
j_gene: TRBJ2-7
v_gene: TRBV13
CDR3aa: CASSDRGQGREQYF
CDR3nt: TGTGCCAGCAGCGACAGGGGACAGGGACGCGAGCAGTACTTC

abundance: many
len: 15
d_gene: -
j_gene: TRBJ1-6
v_gene: TRBV9
CDR3aa: CASSPTQGTHSPLHF
CDR3nt: TGTGCCAGCAGCCCCACCCAGGGGACCCATTCACCCCTCCACTTT

abundance: many
len: 17
d_gene: TRBD2
j_gene: TRBJ2-1
v_gene: TRBV5-4
CDR3aa: CASSRGLAGEAYNEQFF
CDR3nt: TGTGCCAGCAGTAGGGGACTAGCGGGAGAGGCCTACAATGAGCAGTTCTTC

abundance: many
len: 12
d_gene: -
j_gene: TRBJ1-1
v_gene: TRBV5-6
CDR3aa: CASSRLSLEAFF
CDR3nt: TGTGCCAGCAGCCGACTATCCCTTGAAGCTTTCTTT

abundance: many
len: 14
d_gene: -
j_gene: TRBJ2-3
v_gene: TRBV2
CDR3aa: CASSETTITDTQYF
CDR3nt: TGTGCCAGCAGTGAAACGACTATCACAGATACGCAGTATTTT

abundance: many
len: 12
d_gene: -
j_gene: TRBJ1-1
v_gene: TRBV28
CDR3aa: CASSQTEQEAFF
CDR3nt: TGTGCCAGCAGTCAAACCGAACAGGAAGCTTTCTTT

abundance: many
len: 15
d_gene: -
j_gene: TRBJ2-3
v_gene: TRBV9
CDR3aa: CASSVDQGFADTQYF
CDR3nt: TGTGCCAGCAGCGTAGATCAGGGTTTTGCAGATACGCAGTATTTT

abundance: many
len: 21
d_gene: -
j_gene: TRBJ1-1
v_gene: TRBV7-6
CDR3aa: CASSLTFPGHISGGMNTEAFF
CDR3nt: TGTGCCAGCAGCTTGACTTTTCCAGGGCACATATCCGGGGGGATGAACACTGAAGCTTTCTTT

abundance: many
len: 18
d_gene: -
j_gene: TRBJ2-1
v_gene: TRBV5-4
CDR3aa: CASSLVGSEISWYNEQFF
CDR3nt: TGTGCCAGCAGCTTGGTTGGTAGCGAGATCTCCTGGTACAATGAGCAGTTCTTC

abundance: many
len: 15
d_gene: TRBD1
j_gene: TRBJ2-7
v_gene: TRBV28
CDR3aa: CASSSLTGGMDEQYF
CDR3nt: TGTGCCAGCAGTTCCCTCACAGGGGGCATGGACGAGCAGTACTTC

abundance: many
len: 13
d_gene: TRBD2
j_gene: TRBJ2-3
v_gene: TRBV6-1
CDR3aa: CASRDYLLDTQYF
CDR3nt: TGTGCCAGCCGGGACTACCTCTTAGATACGCAGTATTTT

abundance: many
len: 14
d_gene: TRBD1
j_gene: TRBJ1-2
v_gene: TRBV6-5
CDR3aa: CASSYGTGLYGYTF
CDR3nt: TGTGCCAGCAGTTATGGGACAGGGCTCTATGGCTACACCTTC

abundance: many
len: 13
d_gene: -
j_gene: TRBJ1-3
v_gene: TRBV14
CDR3aa: CASRQSSGNTIYF
CDR3nt: TGTGCCAGCAGACAGAGCTCTGGAAACACCATATATTTT

abundance: many
len: 12
d_gene: -
j_gene: TRBJ2-7
v_gene: TRBV29-1
CDR3aa: CSGRGLHYEQYF
CDR3nt: TGCAGCGGGAGGGGGCTCCACTACGAGCAGTACTTC

abundance: many
len: 15
d_gene: TRBD2
j_gene: TRBJ2-1
v_gene: TRBV7-2
CDR3aa: CASLAGLAVYNEQFF
CDR3nt: TGTGCCAGCTTAGCGGGACTAGCGGTCTACAATGAGCAGTTCTTC

abundance: many
len: 14
d_gene: -
j_gene: TRBJ2-7
v_gene: TRBV15
CDR3aa: CATSRGGDNYEQYF
CDR3nt: TGTGCCACCAGCCGAGGAGGGGACAACTACGAGCAGTACTTC

abundance: many
len: 12
d_gene: -
j_gene: TRBJ2-2
v_gene: TRBV19
CDR3aa: CASTHFTGELFF
CDR3nt: TGTGCCAGTACCCATTTCACCGGGGAGCTGTTTTTT

abundance: many
len: 13
d_gene: -
j_gene: TRBJ2-1
v_gene: TRBV19
CDR3aa: CASSIGNSYEQFF
CDR3nt: TGTGCCAGTAGTATCGGTAATAGCTATGAGCAGTTCTTC

abundance: many
len: 15
d_gene: TRBD2
j_gene: TRBJ2-1
v_gene: TRBV4-2
CDR3aa: CASSQAGGRDNEQFF
CDR3nt: TGTGCCAGCAGCCAAGCGGGAGGTAGAGACAATGAGCAGTTCTTC

abundance: many
len: 18
d_gene: TRBD1
j_gene: TRBJ1-5
v_gene: TRBV5-1
CDR3aa: CASSLWGRQTGENQPQHF
CDR3nt: TGCGCCAGCAGCTTGTGGGGACGTCAAACAGGGGAAAATCAGCCCCAGCATTTT

abundance: many
len: 12
d_gene: -
j_gene: TRBJ1-1
v_gene: TRBV28
CDR3aa: CASSVQNTEAFF
CDR3nt: TGTGCCAGCAGTGTACAGAACACTGAAGCTTTCTTT

abundance: many
len: 13
d_gene: TRBD2
j_gene: TRBJ2-5
v_gene: TRBV11-2
CDR3aa: CASSPSGKETQYF
CDR3nt: TGTGCCAGCAGCCCTAGCGGGAAAGAGACCCAGTACTTC

abundance: many
len: 15
d_gene: TRBD1
j_gene: TRBJ1-6
v_gene: TRBV2
CDR3aa: CASMMDRGRNSPLHF
CDR3nt: TGTGCCAGCATGATGGACAGGGGGCGTAATTCACCCCTCCACTTT

abundance: many
len: 15
d_gene: TRBD1
j_gene: TRBJ1-2
v_gene: TRBV4-3
CDR3aa: CASSQMTGGDYGYTF
CDR3nt: TGCGCCAGCAGCCAAATGACAGGGGGGGACTATGGCTACACCTTC

abundance: medium-sized
len: 16
d_gene: TRBD1
j_gene: TRBJ1-1
v_gene: TRBV4-3
CDR3aa: CASSQHIDRGSAEAFF
CDR3nt: TGCGCCAGCAGCCAACATATCGACAGGGGGTCCGCTGAAGCTTTCTTT

abundance: many
len: 16
d_gene: -
j_gene: TRBJ2-2
v_gene: TRBV28
CDR3aa: CASSFWAVGAPGELFF
CDR3nt: TGTGCCAGCAGTTTTTGGGCGGTGGGGGCTCCCGGGGAGCTGTTTTTT

abundance: many
len: 16
d_gene: TRBD2
j_gene: TRBJ2-7
v_gene: TRBV7-9
CDR3aa: CASSFRSLAGYYEQYF
CDR3nt: TGTGCCAGCAGCTTTCGTTCGCTAGCGGGGTACTACGAGCAGTACTTC